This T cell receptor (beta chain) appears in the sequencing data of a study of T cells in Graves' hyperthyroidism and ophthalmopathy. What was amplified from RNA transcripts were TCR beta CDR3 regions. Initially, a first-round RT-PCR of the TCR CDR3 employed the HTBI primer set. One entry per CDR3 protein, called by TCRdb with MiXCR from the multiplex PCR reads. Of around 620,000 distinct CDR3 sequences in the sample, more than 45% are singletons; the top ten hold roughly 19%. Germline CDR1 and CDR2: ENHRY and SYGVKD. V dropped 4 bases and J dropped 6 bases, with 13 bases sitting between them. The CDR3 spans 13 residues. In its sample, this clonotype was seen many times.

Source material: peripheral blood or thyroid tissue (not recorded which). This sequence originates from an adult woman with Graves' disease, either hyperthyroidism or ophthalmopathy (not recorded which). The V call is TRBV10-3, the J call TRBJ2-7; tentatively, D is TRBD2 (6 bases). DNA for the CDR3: TGTGCCATCAGTGGGGGGGAATTCGGCGAGCAGTACTTC. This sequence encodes CAISGGEFGEQYF.